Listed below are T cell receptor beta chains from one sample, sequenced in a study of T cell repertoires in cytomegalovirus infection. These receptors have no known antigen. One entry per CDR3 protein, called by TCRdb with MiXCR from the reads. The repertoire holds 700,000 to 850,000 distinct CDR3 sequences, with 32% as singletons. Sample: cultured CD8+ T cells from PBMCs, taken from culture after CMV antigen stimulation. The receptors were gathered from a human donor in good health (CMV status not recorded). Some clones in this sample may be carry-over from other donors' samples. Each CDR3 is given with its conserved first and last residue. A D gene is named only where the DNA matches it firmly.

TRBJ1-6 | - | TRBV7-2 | CASSLGVSHSPLHF
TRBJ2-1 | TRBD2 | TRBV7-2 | CASSLRAGGRNNEQFF
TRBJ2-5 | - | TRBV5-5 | CASSLIPKETQYF
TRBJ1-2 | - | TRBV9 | CASSVPGELGPRNTYGYTF
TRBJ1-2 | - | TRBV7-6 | CASSSPGPGGGYTF
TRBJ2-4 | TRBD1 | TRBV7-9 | CASSMDRGDKNIQYF
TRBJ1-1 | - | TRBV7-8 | CASSLGSPLENTEAFF
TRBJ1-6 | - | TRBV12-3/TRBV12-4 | CASVDLGVRDLHF
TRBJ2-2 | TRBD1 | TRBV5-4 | CASSLGLGQGVTGELFF
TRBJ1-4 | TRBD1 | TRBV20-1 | CSAKDRGNEKLFF
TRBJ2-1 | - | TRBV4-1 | CASSQENRDNEQFF
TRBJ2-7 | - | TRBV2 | CASSSGTLSYEQYF
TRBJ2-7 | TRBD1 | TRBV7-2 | CASSLEKDRETFAEQYF
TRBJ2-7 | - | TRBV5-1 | CASSLDETALSSYEQYF
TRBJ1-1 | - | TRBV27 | CDSSFPQLAEAFF
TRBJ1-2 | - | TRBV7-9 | CASRISDRHNYGYTF
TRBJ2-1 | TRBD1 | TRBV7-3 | CASSLNGVDRGHRPFF
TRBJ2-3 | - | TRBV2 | CASSESVDSSSTDTQYF
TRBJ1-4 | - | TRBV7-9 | CASSSFGANEKLFF
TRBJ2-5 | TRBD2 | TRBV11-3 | CASSSGLAGGWETQYF
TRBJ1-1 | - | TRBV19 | CASSILAYPPRTEAFF
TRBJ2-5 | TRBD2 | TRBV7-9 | CASSLVGGKETQYF
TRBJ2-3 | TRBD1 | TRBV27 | CASSSGQGQSSGYF
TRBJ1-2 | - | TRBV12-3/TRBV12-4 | CASSLAPRNYGYTF
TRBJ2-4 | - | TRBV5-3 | CASTTRGENIQYF
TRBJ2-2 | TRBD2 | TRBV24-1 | CATSDAPTTSGEVGELFF
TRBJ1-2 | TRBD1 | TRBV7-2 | CASSYTGDYGYTF
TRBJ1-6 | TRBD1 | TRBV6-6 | CASKSRDRGSSGNSPLHF
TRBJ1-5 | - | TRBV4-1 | CASSQNRDGYQPQHF
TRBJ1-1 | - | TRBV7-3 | CASSLEVRAVNTEAFF
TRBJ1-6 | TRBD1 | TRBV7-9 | CASSPTGGWNSPLHF
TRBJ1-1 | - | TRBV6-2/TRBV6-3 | CASSYSEEPNTEAFF